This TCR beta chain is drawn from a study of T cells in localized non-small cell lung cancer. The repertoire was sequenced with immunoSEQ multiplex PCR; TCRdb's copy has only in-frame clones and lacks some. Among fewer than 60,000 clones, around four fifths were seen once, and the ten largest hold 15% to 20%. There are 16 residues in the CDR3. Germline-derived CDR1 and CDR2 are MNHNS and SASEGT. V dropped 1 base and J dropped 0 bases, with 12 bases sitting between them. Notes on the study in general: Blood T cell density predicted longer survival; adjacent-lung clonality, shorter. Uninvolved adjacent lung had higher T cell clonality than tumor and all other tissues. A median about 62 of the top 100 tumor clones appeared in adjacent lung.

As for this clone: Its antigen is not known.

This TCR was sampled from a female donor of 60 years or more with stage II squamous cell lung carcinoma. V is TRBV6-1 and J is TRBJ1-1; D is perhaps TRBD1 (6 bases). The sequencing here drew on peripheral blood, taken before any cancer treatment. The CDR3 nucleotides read TGTGCCAGCAGTGAAGTCGCAGGGGCCTTGAACACTGAAGCTTTCTTT. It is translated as CASSEVAGALNTEAFF.